This T cell receptor beta chain comes out of a study of shared clonotypes between healthy human individuals (dated by TCRdb to 2019 to 2021). In the study overall: The cohort comprised a couple of women and a few men aged 18 to 49 years. For each donor, three plates each were used for CD4 naive and CD4 memory, two plates were used for CD8 naive, and one plate was used for CD8 memory. Blood TCR repertoires of a handful of healthy adults were deeply sequenced to estimate repertoire size and the extent of clonotype sharing between individuals. To increase sequencing depth and limit assay-specific biases, different laboratories used diverse techniques to prepare libraries and sequence TCR repertoires. Per donor, leukapheresis produced somewhere between about 0.94 and 8.9 billion PBMCs. Points the paper makes about the study in general: Because the study included a small number of donors, the genetic and exposure-history diversity represented was limited. Based on pairwise subsampling, the degree of clonotype sharing among donors was expected to be affected by sequencing depth. Rarefaction of sorted-subset datasets indicated incomplete sequencing despite the large sequencing depth. Clonotypes shared by all four sorted-subset donors showed higher generation probabilities than non-shared clonotypes. Naive subsets generally had larger estimated clonotype richness than memory subsets. Sharing across several donors was observed for around 5% of naive CD4, over 3% of naive CD8, over 2% of memory CD4, and over 0.3% of memory CD8 clonotypes. Only blood was sampled, and tissue TCR repertoires likely differ from those in blood.

Inclusive of the bounding cysteine and phenylalanine, the CDR3 is 13 residues long. The entry retains the CDR3 DNA only, 39 bases that are in frame from base 1. Trimming accounts for 5 bases at V and 5 bases at J, while the number of junction bases matched to no gene is 3. The germline V gene provides CDR1 MDHEN and CDR2 SYDVKM. A word on this clone: Its antigen specificity is not known. Base qualities were left out, and no much larger clone turns up one base away.

Using the deep immunoSEQ assay, TCR CDR3 regions were amplified from genomic DNA by multiplex PCR. Genomic DNA extracted from each cell subset was distributed evenly over all wells of several immunoSEQ 96-well plates, and each plate served as one replicate. For sorted subsets, 150 to 200 ng genomic DNA, equal to 25,000 to 35,000 T cell genomes, was loaded into each replicate PCR. Purified libraries were quantified with a Qubit 3.0 fluorometer, sized on a Bioanalyzer 2100, and re-quantified with the KAPA Library Quantification kit. A separate single-read 150-cycle Illumina NextSeq 550 flow cell was used to sequence each immunoSEQ 96-well plate. The study's own analysis went as follows. Because the immunoSEQ output held only junctional sequences and lacked quality scores, the filtering could not match the filtering applied to full-length reads. Sequences were annotated with PyIR, a Python wrapper for IgBLAST v1.9, using IMGT germline references to assign V/J genes and CDR3. Any read was removed if the V/J assignment was weak (E-value above 1e-6), the CDR3 was missing, or the read contained stop codons, out-of-frame junctions, or ambiguous translated residues. V3J clonotypes were defined by identical inferred V gene, J gene, and CDR3 amino acid sequence. To compute the percentage overlap between repertoires, the number of shared unique clonotypes was divided by the size of the smaller repertoire. RTK rarefaction, the Chao1 estimator, and Recon v2.1 estimates of unobserved clonotypes were used to assess repertoire richness. For all TCRbeta clonotypes obtained by the gDNA method from four donors, generation probabilities were computed with OLGA. As stored in TCRdb, this immuneACCESS dataset retains in-frame rearrangements with V and J assigned. A fraction of the clones does not appear; measured against another copy, unresolved V genes explain less than half of the discrepancy, and the remainder lacks a known reason. The D gene and trimming were derived from the DNA, and the V and J assignments and clone size from that table. Recorded for this sample are some 630,000 clones; 95% to 97% of them occurred a single time. The ten largest clonotypes hold approximately 0.12% of the sample.

CD8 naive samples were obtained by positive selection for CCR7 among CD45RO-negative cells, yielding a CD45RA+CCR7+ population from which TemRA cells were excluded. The donors were healthy, HIV-negative adults who had no recently reported acute infections or vaccinations. All donors were Caucasian adults living in Nashville, Tennessee, USA. After blood collection by leukapheresis, PBMCs were isolated using Ficoll-Histopaque density gradient centrifugation and then cryopreserved in the vapor phase of liquid nitrogen. Analytical flow cytometry was used to check the purity and quantity of every magnetically sorted T cell population. From each sorted fraction, genomic DNA was isolated and quantified by UV absorbance on a Nanodrop 2000c.

The origin of this receptor is a woman younger than 45 in good health. This chain is built from TRBV28 and TRBJ1-1, with 9 bases in between that match TRBD1. What was sequenced was naive CD8+ T cells sorted from blood. The sample's cell subset or site label, decoded: CD45RA+CCR7+. The DNA is TGTGCCAGCAGTGAAGGGACAGGGACTGAAGCTTTCTTT. Its translation reads: CASSEGTGTEAFF.